The TCR beta chain under discussion was sequenced for a study of shared clonotypes between healthy human individuals. The CDR3 contains 15 residues. The germline CDR1 and CDR2 sequences are SGHRS and YFSETQ. Deletions cut 3 bases from V and 1 base from J, with 13 bases between. This clone has only one observation. Within Nashville, Tennessee resided all donors, each a Caucasian adult. Around 30,000 T cell genomes, or approximately 200 ng DNA, went into the sorted-subset replicate PCRs. Libraries were prepared by immunoSEQ multiplex PCR; TCRdb keeps only in-frame clonotypes and omits some of them. The data contain about 2 million clones, over 85% of them singletons.

The sequenced sample was naive CD4+ T cells sorted from blood. The subset was: CD45RA+ positively selected. The chain uses TRBV5-1 and TRBJ2-5; D remains unclear. This sequence originates from a man between 18 and 29 years old in good health. The CDR3 protein is CASSWGSMPQETQYF. The CDR3 DNA follows: TGCGCCAGCAGCTGGGGAAGCATGCCCCAAGAGACCCAGTACTTC.